These 17 T cell receptor beta chains came from one sample sequenced in a study of technical replicates of blood from several donors. Clones were read by immunoSEQ multiplex PCR, and TCRdb kept only the in-frame ones, dropping some. In the table there are approximately 100,000 clones, roughly 95% of which are singletons. Sequences were obtained from T cells isolated from PBMCs. These receptors were obtained from a human donor in good health.

V is TRBV2 and J is TRBJ2-7, with TRBD1 matching 8 bases. Germline V gene data show CDR1 as SNHLY and CDR2 as FYNNEI. There are 12 residues in the CDR3. V shed 6 bases, J shed 6 bases, and the junction held 4 bases outside the gene matches. The CDR3 DNA is TGTGCCAGCAGCTCCGACAGGGGCGAGCAGTACTTC. Translating it yields CASSSDRGEQYF.

J is TRBJ1-1 and V is TRBV7-9; the match to TRBD1 covers 10 bases. The CDR3 runs to 17 residues. J was trimmed by 0 bases and V by 4 bases; bases with no gene match: 8. The germline CDR1 and CDR2 sequences are SEHNR and FQNEAQ (reference sequence). This CDR3 reads CASSSRDRGPMNTEAFF. The CDR3 nucleotides are TGTGCCAGCAGCTCCCGGGACAGGGGACCGATGAACACTGAAGCTTTCTTT.

The rearrangement joins TRBV25-1 to TRBJ2-5; 11 bases match TRBD2. This CDR3 has 15 residues. The ends lost 5 bases at V and 1 base at J; junction bases unmatched: 3. Per germline, CDR1 MGHDK and CDR2 SYGVNS. The CDR3 is CASSPGLAVQETQYF. The CDR3 DNA is TGTGCCAGCAGTCCGGGACTAGCGGTCCAAGAGACCCAGTACTTC.

This clone was seen only once. The V gene is TRBV9, the J gene TRBJ2-4; 7 nucleotides match TRBD2. The CDR3 consists of 15 residues. V shed 3 bases, J shed 6 bases, and the junction held 9 bases outside the gene matches. Germline V lookup: CDR1 SGDLS, CDR2 YYNGEE. The CDR3 sequence is CASSAGRGQGNIQYF. The DNA of the CDR3 is TGTGCCAGCAGCGCGGGGAGGGGTCAAGGAAACATTCAGTACTTC.

V is TRBV5-1 and J is TRBJ2-5; a weak D match, TRBD2 (7 bases). Trimming took 7 bases from V and 5 from J, leaving 18 bases between them. In germline, CDR1 is SGHRS, CDR2 YFSETQ. The CDR3 runs 14 residues. The CDR3 DNA sequence: TGCGCCAGCGGACTTGGGGGGGCCAGGGAGACCCAGTACTTC. It encodes CASGLGGARETQYF.

The chain employs TRBV29-1 and TRBJ1-1; no definite D call. The CDR3 has 12 residues. CDR1 SQVTM and CDR2 ANQGSEA come from the germline V gene. Trimming took off 6 bases at V and 2 bases at J, with 10 bases between the two ends. CDR3 region: CSVGDINTEAFF. The DNA for the CDR3 is TGCAGCGTCGGGGATATCAACACTGAAGCTTTCTTT.

V gene TRBV19 combines with J gene TRBJ2-3, with TRBD2 as a possible D gene (6 bases). The CDR3 length is 14 residues. Germline V gives CDR1 LNHDA, CDR2 SQIVND (reference sequence). The V end was cut by 5 bases, the J end by 7 bases, with 16 bases between. In DNA form, the CDR3 reads TGTGCCAGTAGTCCCCTCCTCGGGGGTTATACGCAGTATTTT. Its protein is CASSPLLGGYTQYF.

The chain recombines TRBV28 with TRBJ2-7; TRBD2 is a possible D gene (6 bases). The CDR3 is made up of 17 amino acids. In germline, CDR1 is MDHEN, CDR2 SYDVKM. Trimming removed 5 bases at V and 2 bases at J, with 22 bases between. The CDR3 spells CASSPPPGGYPTYEQYF. CDR3 coding DNA: TGTGCCAGCAGTCCCCCCCCTGGAGGGTACCCAACCTACGAGCAGTACTTC. The complete variable domain, with remaining parts taken from reference TRBV28 and TRBJ2-7, reads DVKVTQSSRYLVKRTGEKVFLECVQDMDHENMFWYRQDPGLGLRLIYFSYDVKMKEKGDIPEGYSVSREKKERFSLILESASTNQTSMYLCASSPPPGGYPTYEQYFGPGTRLTVT.

The V call is TRBV7-8, the J call TRBJ2-7; the D is unclear. V lost 2 bases, J lost 6 bases, and 8 bases lay in between. The CDR3 is 12 amino acids. Germline loops: CDR1 SGHVS, CDR2 FQNEAQ. CDR3 amino acids: CASSLSRIEQYF. CDR3 coding DNA: TGTGCCAGCAGCTTATCGCGTATCGAGCAGTACTTC.

The gene calls are TRBV6-5 and TRBJ2-3; D is undetermined. CDR3 length: 15 amino acids. Trimming took 5 bases from V and 0 from J, leaving 12 bases between them. Germline V gene lookup returns CDR1 MNHEY and CDR2 SVGAGI. The CDR3 here is CASSPSRPSTDTQYF. The CDR3 DNA reads TGTGCCAGCAGTCCATCGAGGCCAAGCACAGATACGCAGTATTTT.

The DNA of the CDR3 is TGCGCCAGCAGCTGGCTCGGTCGGGGTTATGTTCCTGAAGCTTTCTTT. Amino acids: CASSWLGRGYVPEAFF. The V and J genes are TRBV5-1 and TRBJ1-1; D ambiguous. The length of the CDR3 is 16 residues. Trimming pared 3 bases from V and 6 bases from J, leaving 21 bases between. Germline values: CDR1 SGHRS, CDR2 YFSETQ.

V gene TRBV7-2 combines with J gene TRBJ2-2, with TRBD2 as a possible D gene (5 bases). V lost 4 bases to trimming and J lost 1 base, with 22 bases between them. Germline values: CDR1 SGHTA, CDR2 FQGNSA. CDR3 size: 19 residues. CDR3 nucleotides: TGTGCCAGCAGCTCCCGCCATTTAGCGTCCGTAGGGAACACCGGGGAGCTGTTTTTT. Encoded protein: CASSSRHLASVGNTGELFF.

The chain couples TRBV30 to TRBJ2-6; the match to TRBD1 covers 8 bases. Germline CDR1 reads GTSNPN; CDR2 reads SVGIG (reference sequence). This CDR3 comprises 15 residues. V gave up 1 base and J gave up 2 bases; unmatched junction bases: 1. The CDR3 nucleotides read TGTGCCTGGAGTGGACAGGGGACTGGGGCCAACGTCCTGACTTTC. Protein product: CAWSGQGTGANVLTF. The complete variable domain, with remaining parts taken from reference TRBV30 and TRBJ2-6, reads SQTIHQWPATLVQPVGSPLSLECTVEGTSNPNLYWYRQAAGRGLQLLFYSVGIGQISSEVPQNLSASRPQDRQFILSSKKLLLSDSGFYLCAWSGQGTGANVLTFGAGSRLTVL.

This chain connects TRBV30 to TRBJ1-6; 7 nucleotides align to TRBD1. This CDR3 has 16 amino acids. Per germline, CDR1 GTSNPN and CDR2 SVGIG (reference sequence). V was pared by 1 base and J by 9 bases, with 12 bases of the junction left unmatched. This CDR3 reads CAWSDPFRDSLSPLHF. The DNA for the CDR3 is TGTGCCTGGAGTGACCCATTCCGGGACAGCCTTTCACCCCTCCACTTT.

This chain joins TRBV27 and TRBJ1-1; D is ambiguous. Per the germline V gene, CDR1 is MNHEY and CDR2 is SMNVEV (reference sequence). Trimming stripped 0 bases from V and 0 bases from J, with 20 bases between. CDR3 length: 19 amino acids. CDR3 amino acids: CASSLSTPGGSTLNTEAFF. CDR3 bases: TGTGCCAGCAGTTTATCCACCCCTGGAGGCAGCACTCTGAACACTGAAGCTTTCTTT.

This clone was seen a single time. The chain links TRBV21-1 to TRBJ2-1; whether TRBD2, the table's D call, matches the DNA was not checked. TRBV21-1 is marked as a pseudogene. This CDR3 contains 10 residues. The CDR3 spells CASSELGGFF. CDR3 in DNA: TGTGCCAGCAGCGAACTAGGTGGGTTCTTC.

This clone was picked up one time. This sequence joins TRBV28 and TRBJ1-1; 8 bases agree with TRBD1. Losses at the gene ends were 2 bases for V and 4 bases for J; bases not matched to a gene: 6. The V gene's germline CDR1 is MDHEN and CDR2 SYDVKM. The CDR3 contains 15 residues. For the CDR3, the DNA is TGTGCCAGCAGTTTAATCCGACAGGGGACCACTGAAGCTTTCTTT. Amino acids: CASSLIRQGTTEAFF.